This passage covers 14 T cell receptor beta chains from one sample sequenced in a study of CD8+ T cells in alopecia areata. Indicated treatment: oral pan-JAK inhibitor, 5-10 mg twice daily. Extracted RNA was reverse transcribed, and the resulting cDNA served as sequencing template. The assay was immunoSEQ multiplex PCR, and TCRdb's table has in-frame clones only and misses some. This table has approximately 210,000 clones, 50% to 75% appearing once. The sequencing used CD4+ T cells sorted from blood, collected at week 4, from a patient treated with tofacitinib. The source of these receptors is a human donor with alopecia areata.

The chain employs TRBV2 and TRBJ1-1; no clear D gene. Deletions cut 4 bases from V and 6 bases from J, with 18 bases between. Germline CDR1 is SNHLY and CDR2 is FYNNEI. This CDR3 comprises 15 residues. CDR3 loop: CASSVGTSPPAEAFF. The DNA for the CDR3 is TGTGCCAGCAGTGTTGGAACCTCTCCGCCCGCTGAAGCTTTCTTT.

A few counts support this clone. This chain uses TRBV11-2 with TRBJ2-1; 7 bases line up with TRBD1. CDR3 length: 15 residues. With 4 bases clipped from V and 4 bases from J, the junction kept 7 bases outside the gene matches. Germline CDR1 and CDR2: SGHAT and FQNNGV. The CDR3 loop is CASSSDRERYNEQFF. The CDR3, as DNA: TGTGCCAGCAGCTCAGACAGGGAAAGGTACAATGAGCAGTTCTTC.

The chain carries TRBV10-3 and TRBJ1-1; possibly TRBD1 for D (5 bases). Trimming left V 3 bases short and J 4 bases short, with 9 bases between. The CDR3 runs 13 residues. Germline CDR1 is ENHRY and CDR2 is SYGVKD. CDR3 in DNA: TGTGCCATCAGTGAAGGGGTAATCACTGAAGCTTTCTTT. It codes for CAISEGVITEAFF.

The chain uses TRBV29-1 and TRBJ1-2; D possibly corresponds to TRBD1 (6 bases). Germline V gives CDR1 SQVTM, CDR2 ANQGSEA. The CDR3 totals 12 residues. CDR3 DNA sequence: TGCACCGCATGGGGGCCTAACTATGGCTACACCTTC. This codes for CTAWGPNYGYTF. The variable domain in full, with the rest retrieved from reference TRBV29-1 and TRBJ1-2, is SAVISQKPSRDICQRGTSLTIQCQVDSQVTMMFWYRQQPGQSLTLIATANQGSEATYESGFVIDKFPISRPNLTFSTLTVSNMSPEDSSIYLCTAWGPNYGYTFGSGTRLTVV.

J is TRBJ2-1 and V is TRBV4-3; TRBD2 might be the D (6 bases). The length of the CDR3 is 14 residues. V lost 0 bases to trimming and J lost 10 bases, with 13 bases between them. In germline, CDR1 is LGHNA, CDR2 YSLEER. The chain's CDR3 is CASSQEGRGLEQFF. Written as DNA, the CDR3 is TGCGCCAGCAGCCAAGAGGGCCGGGGACTCGAGCAGTTCTTC.

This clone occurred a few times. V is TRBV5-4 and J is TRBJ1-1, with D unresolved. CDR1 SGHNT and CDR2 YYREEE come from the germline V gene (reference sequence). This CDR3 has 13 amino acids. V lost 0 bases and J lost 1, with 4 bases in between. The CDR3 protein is CASSLAGNTEAFF. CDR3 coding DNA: TGTGCCAGCAGCTTGGCCGGGAACACTGAAGCTTTCTTT.

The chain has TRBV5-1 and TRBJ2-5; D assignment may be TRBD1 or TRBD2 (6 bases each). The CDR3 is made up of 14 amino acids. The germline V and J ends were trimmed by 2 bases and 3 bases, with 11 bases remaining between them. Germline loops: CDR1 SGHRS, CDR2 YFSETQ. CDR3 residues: CASSFGGDKETQYF. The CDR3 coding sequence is TGCGCCAGCAGCTTTGGAGGGGACAAAGAGACCCAGTACTTC.

The CDR3 nucleotides read TGTGCCAGCAGCTTGGCACAGCACTACAATGAGCAGTTCTTC. This encodes CASSLAQHYNEQFF. V is TRBV5-4 and J is TRBJ2-1; D unresolved. CDR1 is SGHNT, CDR2 YYREEE, per germline (reference sequence). V lost 0 bases to trimming and J lost 3 bases, with 7 bases between them. The CDR3 covers 14 residues.

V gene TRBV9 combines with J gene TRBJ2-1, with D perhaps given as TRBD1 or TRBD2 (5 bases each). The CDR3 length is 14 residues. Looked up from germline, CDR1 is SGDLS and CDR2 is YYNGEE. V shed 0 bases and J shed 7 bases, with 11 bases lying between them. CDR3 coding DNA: TGTGCCAGCAGCGTAGCGGGGCATTCGAATGAGCAGTTCTTC. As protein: CASSVAGHSNEQFF.

The CDR3 region has the DNA TGTGCCAGCTCACCACCGTCAGGGGCCAAAAACATTCAGTACTTC. Protein product: CASSPPSGAKNIQYF. The chain recombines TRBV18 with TRBJ2-4, with D perhaps matching TRBD1 (5 bases). Germline values: CDR1 KGHSH, CDR2 LQKENI. Trimming took 0 bases from V and 1 from J, leaving 7 bases between them. This CDR3 is 15 amino acids long.

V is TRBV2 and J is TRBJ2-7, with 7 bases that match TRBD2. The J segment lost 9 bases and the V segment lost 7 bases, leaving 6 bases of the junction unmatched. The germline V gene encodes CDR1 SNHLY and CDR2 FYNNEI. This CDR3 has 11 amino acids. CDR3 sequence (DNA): TGTGCCAGCACCCCGGGGGGTGGGCAGTACTTC. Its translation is CASTPGGGQYF.

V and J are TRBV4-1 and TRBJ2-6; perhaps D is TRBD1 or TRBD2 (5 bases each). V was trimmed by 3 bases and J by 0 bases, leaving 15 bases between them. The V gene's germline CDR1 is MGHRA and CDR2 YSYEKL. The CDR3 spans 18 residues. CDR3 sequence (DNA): TGCGCCAGCAGCCAGCCAGGGACGCGGACCTCTGGGGCCAACGTCCTGACTTTC. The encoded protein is CASSQPGTRTSGANVLTF.

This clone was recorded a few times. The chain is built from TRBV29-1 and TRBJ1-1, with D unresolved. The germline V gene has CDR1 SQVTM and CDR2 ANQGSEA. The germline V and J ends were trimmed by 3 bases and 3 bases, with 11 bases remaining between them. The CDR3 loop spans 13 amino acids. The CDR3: CSVEGAGDTEAFF. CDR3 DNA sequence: TGCAGCGTTGAGGGAGCTGGGGACACTGAAGCTTTCTTT.

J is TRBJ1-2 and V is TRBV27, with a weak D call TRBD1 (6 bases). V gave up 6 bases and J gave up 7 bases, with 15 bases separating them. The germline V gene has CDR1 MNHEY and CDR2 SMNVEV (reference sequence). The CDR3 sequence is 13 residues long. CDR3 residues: CASRDRPSAGYTF. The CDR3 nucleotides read TGTGCCAGCAGGGACAGACCATCGGCTGGCTACACCTTC.